These 15 T cell receptor beta chains came from one sample sequenced in a study of cytomegalovirus exposure and HLA in healthy donors. PCR was performed using 60 Vbeta and 13 Jbeta primers. TCRdb's copy holds only in-frame clones and misses some; the assay was immunoSEQ multiplex PCR. The repertoire includes under 150,000 clones, approximately 75% of them detected once, and approximately 1% sits in the top ten. What was sequenced was PBMCs. These receptors were obtained from a male donor in good health and CMV-seronegative.

This chain uses TRBV7-8 with TRBJ1-2, with D possibly matching TRBD1 (5 bases). The germline V gene has CDR1 SGHVS and CDR2 FQNEAQ. Trimming left V 0 bases short and J 8 bases short, with 10 bases between. This CDR3 is built from 13 residues. The CDR3 sequence is CASSLAGEKGYTF. As DNA, the CDR3 is TGTGCCAGCAGCTTAGCAGGGGAAAAAGGCTACACCTTC.

The chain has TRBV19 and TRBJ1-4; no definite D call. The CDR3 covers 14 residues. CDR1 and CDR2 (germline): LNHDA, SQIVND (reference sequence). The germline V and J ends were trimmed by 7 bases and 5 bases, with 14 bases remaining between them. CDR3 DNA sequence: TGTGCCAGTACCCCTCAGGTCTCGAATGAAAAACTGTTTTTT. Amino acid sequence: CASTPQVSNEKLFF.

CDR3 DNA: TGTGCCAGCACTTTTGGCGGTGGGTCACCCCTCCACTTT. Its protein is CASTFGGGSPLHF. The rearrangement uses TRBV14 and TRBJ1-6; D gene ambiguous. The V end lost 7 bases, the J end lost 10 bases, and 14 bases lay between the germline ends. CDR1 and CDR2 from the germline V gene are SGHDN and FVKESK. The CDR3 consists of 13 residues.

This chain's CDR3 is CASSAFSGGGDIQYF. CDR3 DNA sequence: TGTGCCAGCAGCGCCTTTAGCGGGGGCGGGGACATTCAGTACTTC. The chain joins TRBV9 to TRBJ2-4; 9 bases line up with TRBD2. This CDR3 comprises 15 residues. Germline trimming cut 3 bases from V and 8 bases from J; bases unmatched to any gene: 9. Germline V gene sequence: CDR1 SGDLS, CDR2 YYNGEE.

The chain employs TRBV18 and TRBJ1-3; 7 nucleotides match TRBD1. V trimming: 2 bases; J trimming: 3 bases; junction bases outside the gene matches: 4. Germline values: CDR1 KGHSH, CDR2 LQKENI. CDR3 size: 15 residues. The CDR3 is CASSPDRVVGNTIYF. CDR3 nucleotide sequence: TGTGCCAGCTCACCAGACAGGGTGGTTGGAAACACCATATATTTT.

CDR3 nucleotides: TGCAGCGTTGGTGGACAGGGCTCCTACGAGCAGTACTTC. The encoded protein is CSVGGQGSYEQYF. The rearrangement joins TRBV29-1 to TRBJ2-7, with 8 bases fitting TRBD1. V trimming: 4 bases; J trimming: 0 bases; junction bases outside the gene matches: 2. The V gene's germline CDR1 is SQVTM and CDR2 ANQGSEA. This CDR3 is 13 amino acids long.

V is TRBV7-9 and J is TRBJ1-5; 9 bases fit TRBD1. CDR3 length: 18 amino acids. Germline loops: CDR1 SEHNR, CDR2 FQNEAQ (reference sequence). The V segment lost 6 bases and the J segment 1 base; nucleotides outside the gene matches: 13. DNA for the CDR3: TGTGCCAGCAGTTCCCCGGGACAGGGAGATCGAAGCAATCAGCCCCAGCATTTT. This codes for CASSSPGQGDRSNQPQHF.

This clone has a single count. The chain is built from TRBV11-1 and TRBJ1-6; possibly TRBD1 for D (5 bases). V was shortened by 7 bases and J by 0 bases, with 22 bases between the two germline ends. CDR3 length: 19 amino acids. Germline loops: CDR1 SGHAT, CDR2 FQDESV (reference sequence). CDR3 DNA: TGTGCCAGCACCCAGAAGGGGAACAGAACCAGCTCCTATAATTCACCCCTCCACTTT. The encoded protein is CASTQKGNRTSSYNSPLHF.

CDR3 region: CASSLSRAGANSPLHF. CDR3 nucleotides: TGTGCCAGCAGCCTGAGTAGGGCAGGGGCTAATTCACCCCTCCACTTT. V usage is TRBV7-6 and J usage is TRBJ1-6, with D perhaps TRBD1 (6 bases). Trimming cost V 5 bases and J 6 bases, with 17 bases left between them. The length of the CDR3 is 16 residues. Germline CDR1 reads SGHVS; CDR2 reads FNYEAQ.

The chain couples TRBV5-1 to TRBJ2-2; 7 nucleotides match TRBD2. Germline CDR1 and CDR2: SGHRS and YFSETQ. The CDR3 consists of 15 residues. V was clipped by 0 bases and J by 3 bases; unmatched bases: 2. CDR3 region: CASSLVRGDTGELFF. CDR3 DNA sequence: TGCGCCAGCAGCTTGGTTCGGGGGGACACCGGGGAGCTGTTTTTT.

The J gene is TRBJ2-7, the V gene TRBV5-4; 9 nucleotides match TRBD1. The CDR3 contains 14 residues. Germline trimming cut 2 bases from V and 5 bases from J; bases unmatched to any gene: 5. In germline, CDR1 is SGHNT, CDR2 YYREEE (reference sequence). The DNA for the CDR3 is TGTGCCAGCAGCTTCGACAGGGGGGTTAACGAGCAGTACTTC. Its translation is CASSFDRGVNEQYF.

The table lists this clone with a count of one. The V and J genes are TRBV7-2 and TRBJ2-2; 7 bases line up with TRBD2. The CDR3 extends over 16 amino acids. Germline trimming cut 5 bases from V and 1 base from J; bases unmatched to any gene: 7. Germline V gene sequence: CDR1 SGHTA, CDR2 FQGNSA. The CDR3, as DNA: TGTGCCAGCAGCCCCCCGGGGAGGGAGAACACCGGGGAGCTGTTTTTT. Its protein product is CASSPPGRENTGELFF.

This clone was picked up a small number of times. The chain carries TRBV5-1 and TRBJ1-4, with 10 bases matching TRBD1. Trimming removed 2 bases from V and 0 bases from J; junction bases left unmatched: 1. This CDR3 is built from 16 residues. CDR1 SGHRS and CDR2 YFSETQ come from the germline V gene. CDR3 in amino acids: CASSLGQGATNEKLFF. Written as DNA, the CDR3 is TGCGCCAGCAGCTTAGGACAGGGGGCAACTAATGAAAAACTGTTTTTT.

The V and J genes are TRBV18 and TRBJ1-5, with TRBD1 as a possible D gene (5 bases). V lost 5 bases and J 3 bases, leaving 11 bases between the germline ends. The CDR3 has 14 amino acids. Per germline, CDR1 KGHSH and CDR2 LQKENI. The CDR3 sequence: CASSADRPNQPQHF. The CDR3 bases are TGTGCCAGCTCAGCCGACAGACCCAATCAGCCCCAGCATTTT.

The J gene is TRBJ2-7, the V gene TRBV7-9; D may be TRBD1 (6 bases). Germline V gives CDR1 SEHNR, CDR2 FQNEAQ (reference sequence). With 2 bases removed from V and 6 bases from J, the gap between germline ends came to 8 bases. The CDR3 length is 12 residues. The CDR3: CASSLSGVEQYF. The CDR3 coding sequence is TGTGCCAGCAGCTTATCAGGGGTCGAGCAGTACTTC.